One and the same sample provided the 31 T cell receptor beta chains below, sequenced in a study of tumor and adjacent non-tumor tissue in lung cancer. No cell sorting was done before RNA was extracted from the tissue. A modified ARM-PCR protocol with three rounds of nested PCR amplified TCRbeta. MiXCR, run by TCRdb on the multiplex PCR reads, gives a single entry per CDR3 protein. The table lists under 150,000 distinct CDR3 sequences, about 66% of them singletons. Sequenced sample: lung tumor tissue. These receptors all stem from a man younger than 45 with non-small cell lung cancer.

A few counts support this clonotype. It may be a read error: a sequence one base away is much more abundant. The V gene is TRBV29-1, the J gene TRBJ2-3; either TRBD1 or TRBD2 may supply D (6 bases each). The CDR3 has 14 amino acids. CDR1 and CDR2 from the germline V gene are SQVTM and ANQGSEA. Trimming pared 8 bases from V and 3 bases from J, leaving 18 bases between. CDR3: CSSQGGIETDTQYF. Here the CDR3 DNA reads TGCAGCTCACAAGGGGGGATTGAGACAGATACGCAGTATTTT.

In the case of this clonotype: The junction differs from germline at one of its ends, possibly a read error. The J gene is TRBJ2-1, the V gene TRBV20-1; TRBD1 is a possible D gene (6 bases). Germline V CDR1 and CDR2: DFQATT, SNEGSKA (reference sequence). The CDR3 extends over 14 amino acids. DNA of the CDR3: TGCACTGCTTTACGACAGGTCTCCTACAATGTGCAGTTCTTC. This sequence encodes CTALRQVSYNVQFF.

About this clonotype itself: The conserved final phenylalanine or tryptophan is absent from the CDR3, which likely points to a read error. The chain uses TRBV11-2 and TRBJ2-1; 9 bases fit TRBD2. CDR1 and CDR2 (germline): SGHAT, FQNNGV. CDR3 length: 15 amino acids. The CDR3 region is CASSLILAGIGEQFL. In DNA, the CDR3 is TGCGCCAGCAGCTTAATCCTAGCGGGGATTGGTGAGCAGTTCCTC.

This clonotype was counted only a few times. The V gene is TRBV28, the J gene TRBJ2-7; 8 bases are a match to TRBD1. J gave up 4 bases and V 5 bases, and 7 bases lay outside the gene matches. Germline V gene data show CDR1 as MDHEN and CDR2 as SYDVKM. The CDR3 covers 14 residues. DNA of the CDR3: TGTGCCAGCAGTGACGGGACAGGCGCATACGAGCAGTACTTC. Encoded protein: CASSDGTGAYEQYF.

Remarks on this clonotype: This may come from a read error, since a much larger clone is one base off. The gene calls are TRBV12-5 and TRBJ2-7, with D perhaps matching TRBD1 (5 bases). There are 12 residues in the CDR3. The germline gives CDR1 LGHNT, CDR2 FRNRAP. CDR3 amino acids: CVSVNDSYEQYF. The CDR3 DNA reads TGTGTTAGTGTCAACGACAGCTACGAGCAGTACTTC.

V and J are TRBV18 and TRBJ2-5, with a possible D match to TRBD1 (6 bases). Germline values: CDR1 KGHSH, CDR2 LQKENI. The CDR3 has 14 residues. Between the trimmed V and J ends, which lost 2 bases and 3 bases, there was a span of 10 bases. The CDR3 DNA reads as TGTGCCAGCTCACCAGCATACAGGGAAGAGACCCAGTACTTC. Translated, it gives CASSPAYREETQYF.

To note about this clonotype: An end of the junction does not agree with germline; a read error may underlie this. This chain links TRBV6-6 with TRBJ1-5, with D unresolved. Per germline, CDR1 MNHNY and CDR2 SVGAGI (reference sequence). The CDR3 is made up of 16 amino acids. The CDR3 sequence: CAGRNKKFGVNQPQHF. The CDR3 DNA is TGTGCCGGCAGAAATAAAAAATTCGGGGTAAATCAGCCCCAGCATTTT.

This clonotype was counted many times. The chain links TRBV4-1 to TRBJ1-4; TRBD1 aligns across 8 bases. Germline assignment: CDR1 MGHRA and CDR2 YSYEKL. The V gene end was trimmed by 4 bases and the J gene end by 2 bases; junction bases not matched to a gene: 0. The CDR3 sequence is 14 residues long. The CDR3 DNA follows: TGCGCCAGCAGCCGACAGGGGACTAATGAAAAACTGTTTTTT. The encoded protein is CASSRQGTNEKLFF.

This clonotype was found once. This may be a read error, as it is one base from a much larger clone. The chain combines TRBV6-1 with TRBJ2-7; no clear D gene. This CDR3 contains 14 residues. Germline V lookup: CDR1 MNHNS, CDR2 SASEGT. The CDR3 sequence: CASSADMVSYKQYF. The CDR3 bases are TGTGCCAGCAGTGCCGACATGGTATCCTACAAGCAGTACTTC.

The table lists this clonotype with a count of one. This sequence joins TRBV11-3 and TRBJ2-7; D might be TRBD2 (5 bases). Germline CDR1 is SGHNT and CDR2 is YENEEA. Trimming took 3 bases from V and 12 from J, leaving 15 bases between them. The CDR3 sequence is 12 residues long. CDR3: CASSLGYWEWYF. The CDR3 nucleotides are TGTGCCAGCAGCTTGGGGTATTGGGAGTGGTACTTC. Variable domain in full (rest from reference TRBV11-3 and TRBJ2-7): EAGVVQSPRYKIIEKKQPVAFWCNPISGHNTLYWYLQNLGQGPELLIRYENEEAVDDSQLPKDRFSAERLKGVDSTLKIQPAELGDSAVYLCASSLGYWEWYFGPGTRLTVT.

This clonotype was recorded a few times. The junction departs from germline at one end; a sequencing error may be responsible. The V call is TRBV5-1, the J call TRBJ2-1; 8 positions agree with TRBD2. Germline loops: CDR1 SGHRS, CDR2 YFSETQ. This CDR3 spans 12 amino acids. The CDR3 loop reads CASSYGLALMVF. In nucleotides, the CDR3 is TGCGCCAGCAGCTACGGACTAGCCCTCATGGTCTTC.

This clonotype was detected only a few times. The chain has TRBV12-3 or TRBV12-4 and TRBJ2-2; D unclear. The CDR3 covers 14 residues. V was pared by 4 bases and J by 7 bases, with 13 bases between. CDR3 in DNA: TGTGCCAGCAGTTCGTCGGATCTCCGCGGGGAGCTGTTTTTT. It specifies CASSSSDLRGELFF.

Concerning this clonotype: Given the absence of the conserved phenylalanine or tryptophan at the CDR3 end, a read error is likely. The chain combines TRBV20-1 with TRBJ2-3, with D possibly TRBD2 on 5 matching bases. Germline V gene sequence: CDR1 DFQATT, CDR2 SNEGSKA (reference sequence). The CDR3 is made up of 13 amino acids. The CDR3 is CSTSPGRLGTQYL. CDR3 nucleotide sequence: TGCAGTACTAGTCCGGGCCGACTCGGTACGCAGTATTTG.

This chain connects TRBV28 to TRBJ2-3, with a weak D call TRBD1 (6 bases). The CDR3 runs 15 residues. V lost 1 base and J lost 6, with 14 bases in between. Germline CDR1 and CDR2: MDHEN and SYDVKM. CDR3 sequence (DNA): TGTGCCAGCAGTTTATTTGGGCACAGGGCGGATACGCAGTATTTT. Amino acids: CASSLFGHRADTQYF.

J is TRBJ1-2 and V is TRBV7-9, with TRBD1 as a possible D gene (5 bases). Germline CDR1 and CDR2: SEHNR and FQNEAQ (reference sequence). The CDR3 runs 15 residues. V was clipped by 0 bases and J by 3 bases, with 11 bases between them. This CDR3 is CASSLANWGDYGYTF. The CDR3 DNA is TGTGCCAGCAGCTTAGCAAATTGGGGGGACTATGGCTACACCTTC. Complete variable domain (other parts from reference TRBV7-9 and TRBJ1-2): DTGVSQNPRHKITKRGQNVTFRCDPISEHNRLYWYRQTLGQGPEFLTYFQNEAQLEKSRLLSDRFSAERPKGSFSTLEIQRTEQGDSAMYLCASSLANWGDYGYTFGSGTRLTVV.

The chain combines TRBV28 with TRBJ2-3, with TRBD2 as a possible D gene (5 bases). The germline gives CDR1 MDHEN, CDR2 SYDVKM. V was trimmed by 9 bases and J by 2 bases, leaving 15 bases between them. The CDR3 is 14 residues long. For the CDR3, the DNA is TGTGCCAGTAGTGCCATAGCGTCCACAGATACGCAGTATTTT. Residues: CASSAIASTDTQYF.

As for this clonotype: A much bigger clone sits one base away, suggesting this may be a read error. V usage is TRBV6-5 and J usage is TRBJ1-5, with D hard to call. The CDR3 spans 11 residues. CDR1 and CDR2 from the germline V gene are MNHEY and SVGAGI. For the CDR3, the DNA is TGTGCCAGCATTAGCAATCAGTCCCAGCATTTT. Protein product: CASISNQSQHF.

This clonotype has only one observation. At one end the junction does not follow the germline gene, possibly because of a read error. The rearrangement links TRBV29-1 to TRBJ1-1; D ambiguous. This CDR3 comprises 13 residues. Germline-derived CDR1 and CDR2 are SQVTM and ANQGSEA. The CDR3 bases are TGCGGCGTTGAAGAGGATGCCGAAGCTGAAGCTTTCTTT. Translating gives CGVEEDAEAEAFF.

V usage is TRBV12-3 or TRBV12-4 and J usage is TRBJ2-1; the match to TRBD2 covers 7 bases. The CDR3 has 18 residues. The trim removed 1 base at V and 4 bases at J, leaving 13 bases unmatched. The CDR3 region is CASSLDLGREQRYNEQFF. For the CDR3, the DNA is TGTGCCAGCAGTTTAGATCTAGGGCGGGAGCAAAGGTACAATGAGCAGTTCTTC.

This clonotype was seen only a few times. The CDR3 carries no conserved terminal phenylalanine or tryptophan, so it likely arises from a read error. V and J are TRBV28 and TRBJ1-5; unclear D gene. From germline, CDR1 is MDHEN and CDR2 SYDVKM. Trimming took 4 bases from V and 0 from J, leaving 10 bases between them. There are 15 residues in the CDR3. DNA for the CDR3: TGTGCCAGCAGTTCGGACGGTAATAGCAATCAGCCCCAGCATCTT. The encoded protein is CASSSDGNSNQPQHL.

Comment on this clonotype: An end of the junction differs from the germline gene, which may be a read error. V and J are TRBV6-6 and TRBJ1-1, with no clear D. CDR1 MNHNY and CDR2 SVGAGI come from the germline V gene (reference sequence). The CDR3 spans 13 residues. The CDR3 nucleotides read TGTGGCAGCAGTTCTGGGAGGAGCACTGAAGCTTTCTTT. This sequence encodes CGSSSGRSTEAFF.

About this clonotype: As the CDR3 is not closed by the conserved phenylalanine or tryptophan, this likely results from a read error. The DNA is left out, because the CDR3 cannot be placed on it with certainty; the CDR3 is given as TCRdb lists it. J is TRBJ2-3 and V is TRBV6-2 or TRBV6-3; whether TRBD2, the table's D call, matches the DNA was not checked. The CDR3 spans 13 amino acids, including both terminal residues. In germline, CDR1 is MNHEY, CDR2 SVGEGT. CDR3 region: CASTISESTRWYL.

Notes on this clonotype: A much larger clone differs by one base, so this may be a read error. CDR3 residues: CASNPGLTFTDTQYF. Written as DNA, the CDR3 is TGTGCCAGCAACCCGGGACTAACATTCACAGATACGCAGTATTTT. This chain links TRBV6-6 with TRBJ2-3; 7 bases match TRBD2. The J segment lost 2 bases and the V segment lost 7 bases, leaving 9 bases of the junction unmatched. CDR1 MNHNY and CDR2 SVGAGI come from the germline V gene (reference sequence). This CDR3 has 15 amino acids.

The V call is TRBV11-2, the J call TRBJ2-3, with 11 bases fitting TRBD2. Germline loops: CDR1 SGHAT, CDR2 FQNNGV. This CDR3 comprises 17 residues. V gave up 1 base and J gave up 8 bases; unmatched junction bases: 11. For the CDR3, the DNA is TGTGCCAGCAGCTTAGGTGATCTAGCGGGGGGATCGGTTACGCAGTATTTT. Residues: CASSLGDLAGGSVTQYF.

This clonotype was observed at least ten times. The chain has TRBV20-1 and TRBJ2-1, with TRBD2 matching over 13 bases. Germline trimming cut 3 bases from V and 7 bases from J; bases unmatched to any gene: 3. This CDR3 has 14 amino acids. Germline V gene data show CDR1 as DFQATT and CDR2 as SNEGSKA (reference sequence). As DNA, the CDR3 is TGCAGTGCTAGGACTAGCGGGGGGCTAAATGAGCAGTTCTTC. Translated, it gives CSARTSGGLNEQFF.

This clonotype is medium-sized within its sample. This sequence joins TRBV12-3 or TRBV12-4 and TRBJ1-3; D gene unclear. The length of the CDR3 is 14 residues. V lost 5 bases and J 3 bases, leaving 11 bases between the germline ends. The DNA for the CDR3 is TGTGCCAGCAGTCCCGGCGGGCTTGGAAACACCATATATTTT. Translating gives CASSPGGLGNTIYF.

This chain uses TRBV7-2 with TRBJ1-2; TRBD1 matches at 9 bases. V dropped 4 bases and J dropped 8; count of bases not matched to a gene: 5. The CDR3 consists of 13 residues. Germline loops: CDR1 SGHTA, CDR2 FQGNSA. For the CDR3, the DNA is TGTGCCAGCAGCTCCGGGACAGGGCCGGGCTACACCTTC. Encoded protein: CASSSGTGPGYTF.

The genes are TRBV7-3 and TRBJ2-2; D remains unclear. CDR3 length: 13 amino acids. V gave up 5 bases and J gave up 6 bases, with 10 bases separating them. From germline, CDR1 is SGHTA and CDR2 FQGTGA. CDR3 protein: CASSGTSPGELFF. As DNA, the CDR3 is TGTGCCAGCAGCGGCACAAGCCCCGGGGAGCTGTTTTTT.

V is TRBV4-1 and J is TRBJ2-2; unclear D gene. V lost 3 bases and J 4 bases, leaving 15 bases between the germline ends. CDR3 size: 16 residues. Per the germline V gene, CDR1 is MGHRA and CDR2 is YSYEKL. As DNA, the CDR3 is TGCGCCAGCAGCCATGTTGTAGACCATATCACCGGGGAGCTGTTTTTT. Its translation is CASSHVVDHITGELFF.

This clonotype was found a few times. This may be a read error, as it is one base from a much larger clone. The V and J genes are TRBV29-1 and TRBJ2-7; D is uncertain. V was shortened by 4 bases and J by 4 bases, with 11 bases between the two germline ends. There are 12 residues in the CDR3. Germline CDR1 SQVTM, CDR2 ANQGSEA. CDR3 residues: CSVVRVPYEQYF. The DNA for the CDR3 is TGCAGCGTTGTGAGAGTCCCTTACGAGCAGTACTTC.

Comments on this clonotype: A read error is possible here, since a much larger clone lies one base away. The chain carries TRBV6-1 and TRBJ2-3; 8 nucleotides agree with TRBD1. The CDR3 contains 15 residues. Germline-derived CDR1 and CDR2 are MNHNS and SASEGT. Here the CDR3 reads CASNSGTGSTDTQCF. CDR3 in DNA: TGTGCCAGCAACTCCGGGACAGGAAGCACAGATACGCAGTGTTTT.